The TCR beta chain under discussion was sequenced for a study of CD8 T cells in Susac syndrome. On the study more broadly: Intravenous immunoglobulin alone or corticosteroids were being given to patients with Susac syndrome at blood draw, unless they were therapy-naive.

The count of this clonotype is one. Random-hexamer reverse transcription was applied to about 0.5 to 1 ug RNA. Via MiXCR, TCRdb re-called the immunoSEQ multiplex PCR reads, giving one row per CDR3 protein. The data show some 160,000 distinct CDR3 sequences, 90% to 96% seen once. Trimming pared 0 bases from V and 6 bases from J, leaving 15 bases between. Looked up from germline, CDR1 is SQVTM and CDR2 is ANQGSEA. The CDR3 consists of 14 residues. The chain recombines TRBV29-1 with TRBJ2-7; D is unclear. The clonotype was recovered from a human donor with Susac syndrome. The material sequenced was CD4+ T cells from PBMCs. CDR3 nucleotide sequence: TGCAGCGTTGAAGAAACACTCTGGGGTGCCGAGCAGTACTTC. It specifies CSVEETLWGAEQYF.